This paragraph covers one TCR beta chain sequence. Only in-frame clones appear in the TCRdb table, and some are missing; sequencing was by immunoSEQ multiplex PCR. Counted here are 300,000 to 400,000 clones, approximately 84% occurring once; the ten biggest clones make up approximately 0.93%. V lost 3 bases, J lost 5 bases, and 10 bases lay in between. CDR1 is LNHDA and CDR2 is SQIVND in the germline V gene (reference sequence). The CDR3 is 14 residues long. The record originates from a study of blood T cell repertoires in COVID-19. The genes are TRBV19 and TRBJ2-2; tentative D call: TRBD2 (6 bases). The sequence came from a woman aged 25 to 45 who had recovered from COVID-19. Sequencing was done on a sample of PBMCs or T cells enriched from blood (not recorded which). As DNA, the CDR3 is TGTGCCAGTAGTATGGCGGGGTATACCGGGGAGCTGTTTTTT. Translated, it gives CASSMAGYTGELFF.